A selection of T cell receptor beta chains follows, all from one sample in a study of T cell repertoires in cytomegalovirus infection. TCRdb ran MiXCR on the reads and lists one entry per CDR3 protein. The sample yields roughly 100,000 distinct CDR3 sequences, 15% to 20% seen once. Sequenced sample: PBMCs. The source is a human donor in good health (CMV status not recorded). Some clones in this sample may be carry-over from other donors' samples. CDR3s include the opening cysteine and the closing phenylalanine or tryptophan. The order of the fields is V gene, J gene, D gene, CDR3 protein. The D gene is left open where the match is weak.

>TRBV5-5|TRBJ1-4|-
CASSLPTGFSNEKLFF
>TRBV20-1|TRBJ2-5|TRBD2
CSASTSGTSSKTQYF
>TRBV6-1|TRBJ1-1|TRBD1
CASSDSDRGPFNTEAFF
>TRBV30|TRBJ1-2|-
CAWRIMSQLGRRGYTF
>TRBV12-3/TRBV12-4|TRBJ2-7|TRBD2
CASSWSGGNYEQYF
>TRBV5-4|TRBJ2-7|TRBD2
CASSPRGGGSYEQYF
>TRBV20-1|TRBJ2-5|-
CSASHGAGEETQYF
>TRBV20-1|TRBJ1-2|-
CSARDARRSGCTF
>TRBV6-5|TRBJ2-1|TRBD2
CASSAGTSGGYNEQFF
>TRBV7-2|TRBJ2-7|-
CASSSAYERAYEQYF
>TRBV7-3|TRBJ1-1|-
CASSLTGGTQLNTEAFF
>TRBV7-8|TRBJ1-3|-
CASSLVQGLGNTIYF
>TRBV6-2/TRBV6-3|TRBJ2-3|TRBD2
CASSPAGGPSDTQYF
>TRBV7-2|TRBJ2-5|-
CASSPGKPETQYF
>TRBV10-2|TRBJ1-2|-
CASSEDSYGYTF
>TRBV6-5|TRBJ2-5|TRBD1
CASSQGAPGRMLQETQYF
>TRBV28|TRBJ1-2|-
CASSLGQTKGYTF
>TRBV19|TRBJ1-2|TRBD1
CASSQLDREAGGYTF
>TRBV6-6|TRBJ2-5|TRBD1
CASRYRGETQYF
>TRBV5-3|TRBJ2-1|-
CASSPTGTLINEQFF
>TRBV10-3|TRBJ2-5|-
CAISVDSTQETQYF
>TRBV18|TRBJ2-5|TRBD1
CASSPAGGETQYF
>TRBV7-2|TRBJ1-1|-
CASSLFRGWNTEAFF
>TRBV20-1|TRBJ2-3|TRBD2
CSAPGLAGYTDTQYF
>TRBV28|TRBJ2-7|TRBD1
CASSLLQGSGAYEQYF
>TRBV14|TRBJ2-1|TRBD2
CASRTSGAYNEQFF
>TRBV27|TRBJ1-1|-
CASSLVSGANTEAFF
>TRBV7-2|TRBJ2-3|-
CASSFPVDTQYF
>TRBV18|TRBJ2-7|TRBD1
CASSPGEGALYEQYF
>TRBV5-1|TRBJ2-7|TRBD1
CASSLVYTGTGEDEQYF
>TRBV18|TRBJ1-4|-
CASSPDSGDEKLFF
>TRBV28|TRBJ2-7|TRBD1
CASRPGTGREQYF
>TRBV19|TRBJ2-1|-
CASSIGLEQFF
>TRBV20-1|TRBJ1-2|TRBD1
CSVTNDRGKRGYTF
>TRBV29-1|TRBJ2-7|-
CSVGVKSYEQYF
>TRBV3-1|TRBJ1-5|-
CASGAGAGQPQHF
>TRBV2|TRBJ1-1|-
CASHRGRFDGTEAFF
>TRBV20-1|TRBJ2-6|-
CSVRASRANVLTF
>TRBV29-1|TRBJ1-5|TRBD1
CSALGQGIDQPQHF
>TRBV7-9|TRBJ2-3|TRBD1
CASSLFRDRGIDTQYF
>TRBV7-2|TRBJ2-7|TRBD2
CASSLESTSGGVGQYF
>TRBV20-1|TRBJ1-1|-
CRCEGQMNTEAFF
>TRBV5-1|TRBJ2-1|-
CASSLAGTGQSYNEQFF
>TRBV10-3|TRBJ1-6|TRBD1
CAISERGQANNSPLHF
>TRBV18|TRBJ2-7|-
CASSPPWDEQYF
>TRBV7-2|TRBJ1-1|TRBD1
CASSSRTGGTEAFF
>TRBV19|TRBJ1-1|-
CASSRRALPEAFF
>TRBV7-8|TRBJ1-5|-
CASSSAFRAGQPQHF
>TRBV2|TRBJ2-1|-
CASSRFRTLRSYNEQFF
>TRBV7-3|TRBJ2-1|TRBD1
CASSFQGAHNEQFF
>TRBV28|TRBJ1-2|-
CASSLTQGRSGYTF